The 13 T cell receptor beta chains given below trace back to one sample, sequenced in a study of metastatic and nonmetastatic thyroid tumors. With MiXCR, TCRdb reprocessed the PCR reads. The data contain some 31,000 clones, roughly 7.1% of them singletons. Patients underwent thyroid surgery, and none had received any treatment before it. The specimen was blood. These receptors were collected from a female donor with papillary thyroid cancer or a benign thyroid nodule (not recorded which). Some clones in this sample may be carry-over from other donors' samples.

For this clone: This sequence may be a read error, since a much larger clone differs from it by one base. The CDR3: CASTTNGAYAKNIQYF. In DNA, the CDR3 is TGTGCCAGCACCACCAACGGGGCCTATGCCAAAAACATTCAGTACTTC. The rearrangement uses TRBV12-3 or TRBV12-4 and TRBJ2-4, with D perhaps being TRBD1 or TRBD2 (5 bases each). V lost 7 bases to trimming and J lost 1 base, with 17 bases between them. The CDR3 covers 16 residues.

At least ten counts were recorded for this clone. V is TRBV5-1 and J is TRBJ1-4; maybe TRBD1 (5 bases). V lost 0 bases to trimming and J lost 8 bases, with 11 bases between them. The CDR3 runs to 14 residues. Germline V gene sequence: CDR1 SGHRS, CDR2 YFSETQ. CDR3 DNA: TGCGCCAGCAGCTTGGCCGGGGACGACGAAAAACTGTTTTTT. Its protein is CASSLAGDDEKLFF.

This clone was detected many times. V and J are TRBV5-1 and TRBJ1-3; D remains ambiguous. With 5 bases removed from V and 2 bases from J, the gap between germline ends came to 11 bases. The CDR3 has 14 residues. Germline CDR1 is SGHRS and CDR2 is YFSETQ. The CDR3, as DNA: TGCGCCAGCAGAACTGGATCGACTGGAAACACCATATATTTT. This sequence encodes CASRTGSTGNTIYF.

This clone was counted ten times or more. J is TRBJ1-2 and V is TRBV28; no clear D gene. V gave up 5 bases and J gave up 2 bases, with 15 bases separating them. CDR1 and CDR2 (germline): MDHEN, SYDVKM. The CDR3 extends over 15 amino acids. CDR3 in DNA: TGTGCCAGCAGTCCGACCGGGGTATCGAACTATGGCTACACCTTC. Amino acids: CASSPTGVSNYGYTF.

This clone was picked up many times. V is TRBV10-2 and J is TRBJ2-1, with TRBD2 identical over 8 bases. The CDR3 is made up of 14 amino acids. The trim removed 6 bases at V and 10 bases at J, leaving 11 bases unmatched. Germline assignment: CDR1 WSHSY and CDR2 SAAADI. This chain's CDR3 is CASRRGGGSGEQFF. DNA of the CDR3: TGCGCCAGCAGACGTGGCGGGGGGTCCGGGGAGCAGTTCTTC.

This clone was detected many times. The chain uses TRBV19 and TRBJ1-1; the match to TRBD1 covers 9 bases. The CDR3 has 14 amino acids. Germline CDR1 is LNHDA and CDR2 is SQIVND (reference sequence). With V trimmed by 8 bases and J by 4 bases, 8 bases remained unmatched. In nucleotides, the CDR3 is TGTGCCAGTCGGGGACAGGGAGTTTTCACTGAAGCTTTCTTT. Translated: CASRGQGVFTEAFF.

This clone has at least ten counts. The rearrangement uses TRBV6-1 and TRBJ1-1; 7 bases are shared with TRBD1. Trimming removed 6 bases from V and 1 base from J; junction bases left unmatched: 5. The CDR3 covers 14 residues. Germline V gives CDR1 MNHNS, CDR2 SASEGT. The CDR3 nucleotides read TGTGCCAGCAGAGACAGGGCTACGAACACTGAAGCTTTCTTT. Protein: CASRDRATNTEAFF.

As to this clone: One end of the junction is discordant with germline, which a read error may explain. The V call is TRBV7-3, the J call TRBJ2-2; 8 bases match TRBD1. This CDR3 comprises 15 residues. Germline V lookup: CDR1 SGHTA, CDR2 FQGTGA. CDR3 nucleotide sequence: TGTGCCAGCAGCCCGGGCAGGGGGCCCACCGAGGAGCTGTTTTTT. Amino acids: CASSPGRGPTEELFF.

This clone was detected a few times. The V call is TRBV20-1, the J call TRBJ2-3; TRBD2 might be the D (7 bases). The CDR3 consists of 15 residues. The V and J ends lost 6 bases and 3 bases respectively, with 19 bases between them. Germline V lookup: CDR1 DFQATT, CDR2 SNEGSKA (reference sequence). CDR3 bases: TGCAGTGCCCCAAGGGGGGGAAGAGTAACAGATACGCAGTATTTT. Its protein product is CSAPRGGRVTDTQYF.

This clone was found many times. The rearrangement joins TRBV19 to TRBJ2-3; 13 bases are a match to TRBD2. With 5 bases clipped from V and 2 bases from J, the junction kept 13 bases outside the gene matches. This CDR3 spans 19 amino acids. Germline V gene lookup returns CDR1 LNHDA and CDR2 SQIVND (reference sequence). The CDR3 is CASSDRSRTSGGNTDTQYF. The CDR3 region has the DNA TGTGCCAGTAGTGATAGATCCAGGACTAGCGGGGGAAACACAGATACGCAGTATTTT.

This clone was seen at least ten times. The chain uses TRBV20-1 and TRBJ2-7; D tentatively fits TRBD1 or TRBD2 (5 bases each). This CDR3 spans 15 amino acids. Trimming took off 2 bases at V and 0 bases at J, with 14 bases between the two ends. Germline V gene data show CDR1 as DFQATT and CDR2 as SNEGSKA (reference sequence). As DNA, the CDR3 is TGCAGTGCTAGAATTCCGGGACGGACCTCCTACGAGCAGTACTTC. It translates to CSARIPGRTSYEQYF.

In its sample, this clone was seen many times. The CDR3 is CAISDPTQTGELFF. CDR3 sequence (DNA): TGTGCCATCAGTGACCCGACTCAAACCGGGGAGCTGTTTTTT. The chain recombines TRBV10-3 with TRBJ2-2; D remains unclear. The germline V and J ends were trimmed by 3 bases and 5 bases, with 10 bases remaining between them. The CDR3 spans 14 residues. Per the germline V gene, CDR1 is ENHRY and CDR2 is SYGVKD.

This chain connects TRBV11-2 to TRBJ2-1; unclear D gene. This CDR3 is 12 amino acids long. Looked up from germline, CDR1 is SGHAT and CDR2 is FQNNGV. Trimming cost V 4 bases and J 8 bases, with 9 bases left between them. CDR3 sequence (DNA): TGTGCCAGCAGCTACCAAGGAGATGAGCAGTTCTTC. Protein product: CASSYQGDEQFF.